The 32 T cell receptor beta chains in this list originate from one sample, sequenced in a study of T cells in localized non-small cell lung cancer. Using immunoSEQ multiplex PCR, the repertoire was profiled, and TCRdb retains in-frame clones only, with some absent. The sample holds some 20,000 clones, approximately 87% seen once. Sample: PBMCs, taken before any cancer treatment. These receptors all stem from a man between 40 and 69 years old with stage II squamous cell lung carcinoma.

The count of this clone is one. The genes are TRBV6-1 and TRBJ1-5, with a possible D match to TRBD1 (6 bases). This CDR3 region has 13 residues. V lost 4 bases and J lost 7, with 11 bases in between. Germline V gene sequence: CDR1 MNHNS, CDR2 SASEGT. For the CDR3, the DNA is TGTGCCAGCAGTGTAGGGGGTTTACAGCCCCAGCATTTT. Its protein is CASSVGGLQPQHF.

This chain connects TRBV6-9 to TRBJ1-1; no definite D call. Germline CDR1 reads MNHGY; CDR2 reads SVAAGI. CDR3 size: 11 residues. Trimming stripped 6 bases from V and 2 bases from J, with 4 bases between. For the CDR3, the DNA is TGTGCCAGCAGGATAAACACTGAAGCTTTCTTT. This codes for CASRINTEAFF.

This chain connects TRBV5-4 to TRBJ2-3; no reliable D call. Germline assignment: CDR1 SGHNT and CDR2 YYREEE (reference sequence). The length of the CDR3 is 14 residues. V shed 2 bases and J shed 2 bases, with 9 bases lying between them. The CDR3 region is CASSFGRNTDTQYF. CDR3 nucleotides: TGTGCCAGCAGCTTCGGCAGAAACACAGATACGCAGTATTTT.

The chain couples TRBV19 to TRBJ1-1; no definite D call. Trimming removed 0 bases from V and 6 bases from J, with 11 bases in between. This CDR3 is 14 amino acids long. Germline-derived CDR1 and CDR2 are LNHDA and SQIVND (reference sequence). The CDR3 DNA reads as TGTGCCAGTAGTATAGACTCAATATACTCTGAAGCTTTCTTT. Its protein product is CASSIDSIYSEAFF.

This sequence joins TRBV27 and TRBJ1-5; 8 bases are a match to TRBD1. Trimming cost V 4 bases and J 8 bases; bases outside gene matches: 7. This CDR3 comprises 14 residues. Per the germline V gene, CDR1 is MNHEY and CDR2 is SMNVEV (reference sequence). CDR3 sequence (DNA): TGTGCCAGCAGTTCCAGGACAGGGTTGGAGCCCCAGCATTTT. Translating it yields CASSSRTGLEPQHF.

The V call is TRBV6-1, the J call TRBJ2-2; D ambiguous. Germline loops: CDR1 MNHNS, CDR2 SASEGT. CDR3 size: 14 residues. V lost 8 bases, J lost 7 bases, and 17 bases lay in between. The CDR3: CASRRAPEVGELFF. CDR3 DNA: TGTGCCAGCCGACGGGCCCCCGAAGTCGGGGAGCTGTTTTTT.

The rearrangement uses TRBV21-1 and TRBJ1-1; TRBD1, the D gene given by the table, was not confirmed from the DNA. TRBV21-1 is recorded as a pseudogene. The CDR3 has 19 residues. This CDR3 reads CASSKAARVLEDGNTEAFF. In DNA form, the CDR3 reads TGTGCCAGCAGCAAAGCAGCCAGGGTCTTAGAAGATGGTAACACTGAAGCTTTCTTT.

V and J are TRBV10-2 and TRBJ2-5; 12 positions match TRBD2. Unmatched junction bases numbered 0, after V lost 2 bases and J lost 2 bases. CDR1 and CDR2 from the germline V gene are WSHSY and SAAADI. This CDR3 is built from 15 residues. The DNA of the CDR3 is TGCGCCAGCAGTGAGCTAGCGGGGGGGCAAGAGACCCAGTACTTC. Amino acid sequence: CASSELAGGQETQYF.

The chain is built from TRBV5-6 and TRBJ2-7, with D perhaps matching TRBD2 (7 bases). V gave up 4 bases and J gave up 5 bases, with 16 bases separating them. This CDR3 comprises 14 residues. CDR1 SGHDT and CDR2 YYEEEE come from the germline V gene. The DNA for the CDR3 is TGTGCCAGCAGCCCGGGGGGCGGCGTCAACGAGCAGTACTTC. Translated: CASSPGGGVNEQYF.

The rearrangement links TRBV5-1 to TRBJ2-1; 12 bases fit TRBD2. The germline CDR1 and CDR2 sequences are SGHRS and YFSETQ. The CDR3 covers 17 residues. V trimming: 4 bases; J trimming: 4 bases; junction bases outside the gene matches: 9. The CDR3 protein is CASSATSGRSFYNEQFF. CDR3 sequence (DNA): TGCGCCAGCAGCGCTACTAGCGGGAGGTCATTTTACAATGAGCAGTTCTTC. The variable domain in full, with the rest retrieved from reference TRBV5-1 and TRBJ2-1, is KAGVTQTPRYLIKTRGQQVTLSCSPISGHRSVSWYQQTPGQGLQFLFEYFSETQRNKGNFPGRFSGRQFSNSRSEMNVSTLELGDSALYLCASSATSGRSFYNEQFFGPGTRLTVL.

V and J are TRBV25-1 and TRBJ1-2; the D is unclear. Per germline, CDR1 MGHDK and CDR2 SYGVNS. Trimming removed 3 bases at V and 8 bases at J, with 16 bases between. This CDR3 region has 14 residues. CDR3 bases: TGTGCCAGCAGTGAGCCGGGAATCGAAAGGGGCTACACCTTC. This gives the protein CASSEPGIERGYTF.

Only one count was recorded for this clone. The chain links TRBV19 to TRBJ2-5, with 8 bases lining up with TRBD1. With 6 bases clipped from V and 3 bases from J, the junction kept 3 bases outside the gene matches. Germline values: CDR1 LNHDA, CDR2 SQIVND (reference sequence). The CDR3 runs to 13 residues. CDR3 amino acids: CASRQTGEETQYF. Written as DNA, the CDR3 is TGTGCCAGTAGACAGACAGGGGAAGAGACCCAGTACTTC.

This chain links TRBV30 with TRBJ2-5, with D unclear. Per the germline V gene, CDR1 is GTSNPN and CDR2 is SVGIG (reference sequence). Trimming shortened V by 0 bases and J by 2 bases, and 10 bases separated the two germline ends. The CDR3 runs 14 residues. CDR3 loop: CAWSVYREQETQYF. In DNA form, the CDR3 reads TGTGCCTGGAGTGTATACAGAGAGCAAGAGACCCAGTACTTC.

This rearrangement joins TRBV5-6 to TRBJ2-5; D possibly corresponds to TRBD1 (5 bases). The CDR3 loop spans 13 amino acids. V gave up 4 bases and J gave up 0 bases, with 7 bases separating them. Germline-derived CDR1 and CDR2 are SGHDT and YYEEEE. Here the CDR3 DNA reads TGTGCCAGCAGCCCAGGGAACCAAGAGACCCAGTACTTC. Its protein is CASSPGNQETQYF.

J is TRBJ1-2 and V is TRBV7-8; D ambiguous. The germline gives CDR1 SGHVS, CDR2 FQNEAQ. There are 13 residues in the CDR3. V lost 1 base and J lost 1, with 4 bases in between. CDR3 in DNA: TGTGCCAGCAGCTTAGAGGATAACTATGGCTACACCTTC. Protein sequence: CASSLEDNYGYTF.

The rearrangement uses TRBV5-6 and TRBJ2-3; 11 positions match TRBD2. Per germline, CDR1 SGHDT and CDR2 YYEEEE. This CDR3 is built from 16 residues. Losses at the gene ends were 2 bases for V and 4 bases for J; bases not matched to a gene: 6. Written as DNA, the CDR3 is TGTGCCAGCAGCTTCCCTAGCGGGGGGTTCCCAGATACGCAGTATTTT. Encoded protein: CASSFPSGGFPDTQYF. The full variable domain, rest sourced from reference TRBV5-6 and TRBJ2-3, is DAGVTQSPTHLIKTRGQQVTLRCSPKSGHDTVSWYQQALGQGPQFIFQYYEEEERQRGNFPDRFSGHQFPNYSSELNVNALLLGDSALYLCASSFPSGGFPDTQYFGPGTRLTVL.

The V gene is TRBV10-1, the J gene TRBJ1-1; D remains unclear. Germline V lookup: CDR1 WNHNN, CDR2 SYGVQD (reference sequence). V dropped 6 bases and J dropped 11 bases, with 22 bases sitting between them. The CDR3 runs to 14 residues. CDR3 region: CASRPPVEQRRAFF. The CDR3 bases are TGCGCCAGCAGGCCCCCCGTTGAACAGCGCCGGGCTTTCTTT.

V and J are TRBV25-1 and TRBJ1-1, with D tentatively TRBD1 (6 bases). The CDR3 has 14 amino acids. Germline CDR1 reads MGHDK; CDR2 reads SYGVNS. V was shortened by 7 bases and J by 6 bases, with 18 bases between the two germline ends. CDR3 region: CASNFTQGNAEAFF. The DNA of the CDR3 is TGTGCCAGCAATTTTACACAGGGAAACGCTGAAGCTTTCTTT.

The CDR3 DNA reads TGCGCCAGCAGCTTGGGGGCGGGGAGTAACACCGGGGAGCTGTTTTTT. Its translation: CASSLGAGSNTGELFF. The chain carries TRBV5-1 and TRBJ2-2, with TRBD2 as a possible D gene (6 bases). The CDR3 is made up of 16 amino acids. CDR1 is SGHRS and CDR2 is YFSETQ in the germline V gene. Between the trimmed V and J ends, which lost 0 bases and 2 bases, there was a span of 11 bases.

A single count supports this clone. The chain uses TRBV5-1 and TRBJ2-7; 11 bases match TRBD2. This CDR3 is 15 amino acids long. Trimming removed 3 bases from V and 7 bases from J; junction bases left unmatched: 9. Looked up from germline, CDR1 is SGHRS and CDR2 is YFSETQ. CDR3 coding DNA: TGCGCCAGCAGCTACGTTAGCGGGGGGGACTGGGAGCAGTACTTC. Translated, it gives CASSYVSGGDWEQYF. The full variable domain, with the rest looked up from reference TRBV5-1 and TRBJ2-7, is KAGVTQTPRYLIKTRGQQVTLSCSPISGHRSVSWYQQTPGQGLQFLFEYFSETQRNKGNFPGRFSGRQFSNSRSEMNVSTLELGDSALYLCASSYVSGGDWEQYFGPGTRLTVT.

This chain links TRBV5-6 with TRBJ1-1; a weak D match, TRBD1 (5 bases). Germline assignment: CDR1 SGHDT and CDR2 YYEEEE. The CDR3 runs to 14 residues. V was clipped by 0 bases and J by 1 base, with 7 bases between them. In DNA form, the CDR3 reads TGTGCCAGCAGCTTGGACAGGTGGAACACTGAAGCTTTCTTT. Its protein product is CASSLDRWNTEAFF.

The CDR3 is CASRDRGETQYF. The CDR3 DNA is TGTGCCAGCAGAGACAGGGGAGAGACCCAGTACTTC. V usage is TRBV2 and J usage is TRBJ2-5; 8 nucleotides line up with TRBD1. Germline CDR1 is SNHLY and CDR2 is FYNNEI. The ends lost 6 bases at V and 4 bases at J; junction bases unmatched: 1. The CDR3 loop spans 12 amino acids.

The chain couples TRBV5-1 to TRBJ2-2; D gene uncertain. Trimming stripped 4 bases from V and 3 bases from J, with 10 bases between. This CDR3 has 14 amino acids. In germline, CDR1 is SGHRS, CDR2 YFSETQ. The CDR3 DNA follows: TGCGCCAGCAGCCTTGGGGTCGACACCGGGGAGCTGTTTTTT. Translating gives CASSLGVDTGELFF. The full variable domain, rest sourced from reference TRBV5-1 and TRBJ2-2, is KAGVTQTPRYLIKTRGQQVTLSCSPISGHRSVSWYQQTPGQGLQFLFEYFSETQRNKGNFPGRFSGRQFSNSRSEMNVSTLELGDSALYLCASSLGVDTGELFFGEGSRLTVL.

This chain joins TRBV27 and TRBJ2-3, with 7 bases fitting TRBD2. CDR3 length: 16 amino acids. Germline CDR1 and CDR2: MNHEY and SMNVEV (reference sequence). Unmatched junction bases numbered 10, after V lost 6 bases and J lost 1 base. CDR3 nucleotides: TGTGCCAGCAGGACACTTGCCAGCGGGGGCACAGATACGCAGTATTTT. Protein: CASRTLASGGTDTQYF.

The chain links TRBV11-2 to TRBJ1-2; unclear D gene. The CDR3 has 14 residues. Germline V gene sequence: CDR1 SGHAT, CDR2 FQNNGV. Trimming removed 4 bases at V and 5 bases at J, with 14 bases between. CDR3 bases: TGTGCCAGCAGCTCGGTATCCTCCCTTTATGGCTACACCTTC. Its translation: CASSSVSSLYGYTF.

The chain employs TRBV7-2 and TRBJ1-3; D remains unclear. The germline V and J ends were trimmed by 1 base and 0 bases, with 7 bases remaining between them. Germline loops: CDR1 SGHTA, CDR2 FQGNSA. This CDR3 comprises 15 residues. This chain's CDR3 is CASSLGLNSGNTIYF. DNA for the CDR3: TGTGCCAGCAGCTTAGGATTAAACTCTGGAAACACCATATATTTT.

The V gene is TRBV7-2, the J gene TRBJ2-7, with 8 bases matching TRBD2. The CDR3 totals 14 residues. Germline CDR1 SGHTA, CDR2 FQGNSA. With V trimmed by 5 bases and J by 2 bases, 5 bases remained unmatched. The CDR3 region has the DNA TGTGCCAGCAGCGCCGGGGGGGTCACCTACGAGCAGTACTTC. This translates into CASSAGGVTYEQYF.

The rearrangement links TRBV30 to TRBJ1-4; unclear D gene. This CDR3 spans 13 amino acids. Germline CDR1 GTSNPN, CDR2 SVGIG (reference sequence). Trimming took off 2 bases at V and 1 base at J, with 5 bases between the two ends. CDR3 coding DNA: TGTGCCTGGAGTAGGCAAACTAATGAAAAACTGTTTTTT. Translated, it gives CAWSRQTNEKLFF.

The V and J genes are TRBV28 and TRBJ1-5, with a tentative D call TRBD1 (6 bases). Germline CDR1 and CDR2: MDHEN and SYDVKM. This CDR3 spans 14 amino acids. With 5 bases removed from V and 7 bases from J, the gap between germline ends came to 15 bases. The CDR3 bases are TGTGCCAGCAGTCCTTCAGGGGTCAGACAGCCCCAGCATTTT. The encoded protein is CASSPSGVRQPQHF.

This clone was picked up one time. The rearrangement joins TRBV7-3 to TRBJ1-5, with 7 bases aligning to TRBD1. Per germline, CDR1 SGHTA and CDR2 FQGTGA. The CDR3 sequence is 16 residues long. Trimming cost V 5 bases and J 4 bases; bases outside gene matches: 11. CDR3 coding DNA: TGTGCCAGCAGCGCCCGCCGGGACAGTCCTAATCAGCCCCAGCATTTT. Translating gives CASSARRDSPNQPQHF.

This rearrangement joins TRBV19 to TRBJ2-7; 8 nucleotides align to TRBD2. CDR3 length: 15 amino acids. The V segment lost 5 bases and the J segment 3 bases; nucleotides outside the gene matches: 9. Germline CDR1 and CDR2: LNHDA and SQIVND (reference sequence). This CDR3 reads CASSLKRERGYEQYF. The CDR3 DNA reads TGTGCCAGTAGTCTCAAGCGGGAGAGGGGCTACGAGCAGTACTTC. Full variable domain (missing parts from reference TRBV19 and TRBJ2-7): DGGITQSPKYLFRKEGQNVTLSCEQNLNHDAMYWYRQDPGQGLRLIYYSQIVNDFQKGDIAEGYSVSREKKESFPLTVTSAQKNPTAFYLCASSLKRERGYEQYFGPGTRLTVT.

This chain links TRBV5-1 with TRBJ1-1; perhaps TRBD1 as D (5 bases). Deletions cut 5 bases from V and 2 bases from J, with 7 bases between. Germline V gene sequence: CDR1 SGHRS, CDR2 YFSETQ. This CDR3 contains 12 residues. In DNA, the CDR3 is TGCGCCAGCAGACAGGTTAACACTGAAGCTTTCTTT. Protein: CASRQVNTEAFF.